The 16 T cell receptor beta chains below come from one sample, sequenced in a study of PD-1 blockade in mismatch repair-deficient tumors. Produced via immunoSEQ multiplex PCR; TCRdb's table is partial and in-frame only. Of about 34,000 clones listed, around 80% are singletons. This sample comprised PBMCs, obtained approximately 6 weeks after starting pembrolizumab. The source is an adult with mismatch repair-deficient cancer.

The genes are TRBV5-4 and TRBJ2-4; the D is unclear. Trimming took 3 bases from V and 0 from J, leaving 4 bases between them. Germline CDR1 is SGHNT and CDR2 is YYREEE (reference sequence). This CDR3 region has 13 residues. The CDR3 DNA reads as TGTGCCAGCAGCTCCTTAGCCAAAAACATTCAGTACTTC. This encodes CASSSLAKNIQYF.

The rearrangement links TRBV27 to TRBJ2-3, with 7 bases that match TRBD2. The germline V gene has CDR1 MNHEY and CDR2 SMNVEV (reference sequence). The CDR3 totals 15 residues. J lost 3 bases, V lost 6 bases, and 9 bases had no gene match. The CDR3: CASSRDGRWTDTQYF. DNA for the CDR3: TGTGCCAGCAGCCGAGACGGGAGGTGGACAGATACGCAGTATTTT.

The chain links TRBV7-2 to TRBJ2-6; D unclear. V lost 5 bases and J lost 5, with 22 bases in between. CDR1 SGHTA and CDR2 FQGNSA come from the germline V gene. There are 18 residues in the CDR3. The CDR3 sequence is CASSLNTRRQSRANVLTF. In nucleotides, the CDR3 is TGTGCCAGCAGCCTTAACACGAGACGACAAAGTCGGGCCAACGTCCTGACTTTC. Filled out from reference TRBV7-2 and TRBJ2-6, the complete variable domain reads GAGVSQSPSNKVTEKGKDVELRCDPISGHTALYWYRQSLGQGLEFLIYFQGNSAPDKSGLPSDRFSAERTGGSVSTLTIQRTQQEDSAVYLCASSLNTRRQSRANVLTFGAGSRLTVL.

This chain uses TRBV6-1 with TRBJ1-5; D gene ambiguous. Per the germline V gene, CDR1 is MNHNS and CDR2 is SASEGT. The CDR3 contains 16 residues. Trimming cost V 1 base and J 0 bases, with 10 bases left between them. CDR3 nucleotides: TGTGCCAGCAGTGAAGGGTTCGGGATTAGCAATCAGCCCCAGCATTTT. Its protein product is CASSEGFGISNQPQHF.

This chain connects TRBV28 to TRBJ1-2; D not resolved. The V gene's germline CDR1 is MDHEN and CDR2 SYDVKM. V was cut by 8 bases and J by 2 bases, with 6 bases left in between. This CDR3 is 11 amino acids long. This CDR3 is CASGQNYGYTF. The CDR3 nucleotides are TGTGCCAGCGGGCAGAACTATGGCTACACCTTC.

V and J are TRBV2 and TRBJ1-5, with 11 bases fitting TRBD1. This CDR3 has 16 residues. Germline CDR1 reads SNHLY; CDR2 reads FYNNEI. V shed 4 bases, J shed 0 bases, and the junction held 2 bases outside the gene matches. CDR3 coding DNA: TGTGCCAGCAGTGGGGACAGGGGGTTTAGCAATCAGCCCCAGCATTTT. Protein sequence: CASSGDRGFSNQPQHF.

The V gene is TRBV7-9, the J gene TRBJ2-1; 12 bases align to TRBD2. The CDR3 runs to 18 residues. CDR1 and CDR2 from the germline V gene are SEHNR and FQNEAQ (reference sequence). Trimming cost V 0 bases and J 8 bases; bases outside gene matches: 11. CDR3 coding DNA: TGTGCCAGCAGCTTAGCGGCCTCTAGCGGGAGGGCCGTAGATGAGCAGTTCTTC. Translating gives CASSLAASSGRAVDEQFF.

This chain joins TRBV5-1 and TRBJ1-2; a possible D gene is TRBD1 (5 bases). Germline loops: CDR1 SGHRS, CDR2 YFSETQ. V lost 2 bases and J lost 8, with 13 bases in between. The CDR3 sequence is 13 residues long. DNA of the CDR3: TGCGCCAGCAGCTTTACAGGAAGTCGCGGCTACACCTTC. Translating gives CASSFTGSRGYTF.

The rearrangement links TRBV5-1 to TRBJ2-7; a weak D match, TRBD1 (6 bases). The CDR3 covers 14 residues. Trimming removed 3 bases at V and 2 bases at J, with 12 bases between. Germline V lookup: CDR1 SGHRS, CDR2 YFSETQ. The CDR3 spells CASSSRTDTYEQYF. CDR3 in DNA: TGCGCCAGCAGCTCCCGGACAGATACCTACGAGCAGTACTTC.

V usage is TRBV5-1 and J usage is TRBJ2-3; no clear D gene. The CDR3 sequence is 12 residues long. V dropped 5 bases and J dropped 2 bases, with 6 bases sitting between them. Germline loops: CDR1 SGHRS, CDR2 YFSETQ. The CDR3 loop reads CASSVNTDTQYF. The CDR3 nucleotides read TGCGCCAGCAGTGTCAACACAGATACGCAGTATTTT.

This rearrangement joins TRBV11-3 to TRBJ2-3; 8 nucleotides match TRBD2. Germline CDR1 SGHNT, CDR2 YENEEA. J lost 4 bases, V lost 6 bases, and 9 bases had no gene match. CDR3 length: 15 residues. CDR3 bases: TGTGCCAGCAGTCGTAGCGGGATTTTATCAGATACGCAGTATTTT. Its translation: CASSRSGILSDTQYF.

The chain employs TRBV5-1 and TRBJ1-5; 11 bases map to TRBD1. Germline V lookup: CDR1 SGHRS, CDR2 YFSETQ. The CDR3 loop spans 19 amino acids. V was clipped by 0 bases and J by 0 bases; unmatched bases: 8. This CDR3 is CASSLGPGQGDFSNQPQHF. The CDR3, as DNA: TGCGCCAGCAGCTTGGGACCGGGACAGGGGGATTTTAGCAATCAGCCCCAGCATTTT.

The V and J genes are TRBV7-6 and TRBJ1-2; unclear D gene. In germline, CDR1 is SGHVS, CDR2 FNYEAQ. This CDR3 contains 13 residues. V dropped 2 bases and J dropped 7 bases, with 11 bases sitting between them. CDR3 sequence reads: CASSLNSASGYTF. CDR3 sequence (DNA): TGTGCCAGCAGCTTAAATTCTGCTAGTGGCTACACCTTC. Looking up the rest from reference TRBV7-6 and TRBJ1-2 gives the full variable domain: GAGVSQSPRYKVTKRGQDVALRCDPISGHVSLYWYRQALGQGPEFLTYFNYEAQQDKSGLPNDRFSAERPEGSISTLTIQRTEQRDSAMYRCASSLNSASGYTFGSGTRLTVV.

This clone has just a few counts. The genes are TRBV10-1 and TRBJ2-7, with D maybe TRBD2 (5 bases). The CDR3 loop spans 13 amino acids. Deletions cut 6 bases from V and 6 bases from J, with 15 bases between. The germline V gene has CDR1 WNHNN and CDR2 SYGVQD (reference sequence). CDR3 DNA: TGCGCCAGCAGGGCCAGGACTGCTGGCGAGCAGTACTTC. It specifies CASRARTAGEQYF.

This sequence joins TRBV2 and TRBJ2-7; D not certain. CDR3 size: 13 residues. Trimming removed 7 bases at V and 0 bases at J, with 10 bases between. Per germline, CDR1 SNHLY and CDR2 FYNNEI. The CDR3 DNA reads TGTGCCAGCACGAATGACATCTCCTACGAGCAGTACTTC. Protein sequence: CASTNDISYEQYF. The whole variable domain, remainder taken from reference TRBV2 and TRBJ2-7, is EPEVTQTPSHQVTQMGQEVILRCVPISNHLYFYWYRQILGQKVEFLVSFYNNEISEKSEIFDDQFSVERPDGSNFTLKIRSTKLEDSAMYFCASTNDISYEQYFGPGTRLTVT.

The chain carries TRBV28 and TRBJ2-2; the D gene is possibly TRBD1 (6 bases). Germline-derived CDR1 and CDR2 are MDHEN and SYDVKM. CDR3 length: 15 amino acids. V was trimmed by 7 bases and J by 4 bases, leaving 16 bases between them. CDR3 in amino acids: CASKTGQSSTGELFF. The CDR3 bases are TGTGCCAGCAAGACCGGACAGTCGAGCACCGGGGAGCTGTTTTTT.